Below are 26 T cell receptor beta chains sequenced from a single sample in a study of HIV-infected children after antiretroviral therapy interruption (dated by TCRdb to between 2018 and 2021). The intended sense of this specimen's treatment or condition label: PENTA 11 planned treatment interruption arm or continuous ART arm. Receptor amplification or capture employed 3' RACE. Sequencing was performed on an Illumina MiSeq. TCR libraries were constructed from RNA with a 3' RACE protocol that used unique molecular identifiers to correct for PCR amplification bias. In TCRdb, the public reads were trimmed at Q25 with fastp and aligned with MiXCR, with productive beta chains retained. Rows matching on CDR3 protein sequence are summarized as one entry with the most common DNA and genes. Counted in this sample were approximately 95,000 distinct CDR3 sequences; 6% to 8.5% of them appeared once. The ten largest clones take up about 1.1% of the sample.

The sequenced sample was CD45RA+ CD4+ T cells from PBMCs, pooled from several time points, obtained from a donor given antiretroviral therapy, either interrupted or continuous. Sample cell subset or site, as interpreted from the label and publication: naive CD4+ CD45RA+ CD45RO- T cells. These receptors all stem from a pool of human donors with HIV.

This clonotype was recorded at least ten times. J is TRBJ2-7 and V is TRBV12-3 or TRBV12-4, with 8 bases matching TRBD1. V gave up 6 bases and J gave up 2 bases; unmatched junction bases: 6. This CDR3 is 14 amino acids long. The CDR3 region has the DNA TGTGCCAGCAGGAGGACAGGGCGTACCTACGAGCAGTACTTC. Its translation: CASRRTGRTYEQYF.

This clonotype was seen ten or more times. The rearrangement uses TRBV19 and TRBJ2-2; 11 positions agree with TRBD2. The J segment lost 4 bases and the V segment lost 6 bases, leaving 10 bases of the junction unmatched. Germline values: CDR1 LNHDA, CDR2 SQIVND (reference sequence). This CDR3 has 17 residues. CDR3 sequence (DNA): TGTGCCAGTAGGGATATAGCGGGGGGGCTAGGCACCGGGGAGCTGTTTTTT. It translates to CASRDIAGGLGTGELFF.

This clonotype was detected ten times or more. The V and J genes are TRBV9 and TRBJ2-7; TRBD1 might be the D (6 bases). V gave up 1 base and J gave up 1 base, with 12 bases separating them. CDR1 SGDLS and CDR2 YYNGEE come from the germline V gene. The CDR3 is 15 residues long. The DNA for the CDR3 is TGTGCCAGCAGCGTAAATCCACAGGGATCCTACGAGCAGTACTTC. Its translation: CASSVNPQGSYEQYF.

The chain joins TRBV4-1 to TRBJ1-2, with a possible D match to TRBD1 (5 bases). CDR3 length: 14 amino acids. In germline, CDR1 is MGHRA, CDR2 YSYEKL. V lost 3 bases and J 8 bases, leaving 16 bases between the germline ends. The DNA of the CDR3 is TGCGCCAGCAGCCAGGGGACTAGTCTGACAGGCTACACCTTC. This sequence encodes CASSQGTSLTGYTF.

This clonotype was counted at least ten times. The rearrangement uses TRBV6-6 and TRBJ2-1; TRBD2 matches 10 bases. After removal of 2 bases from V and 2 bases from J, the junction contained 6 bases not matched to a gene. Per germline, CDR1 MNHNY and CDR2 SVGAGI (reference sequence). This CDR3 contains 17 residues. CDR3 nucleotide sequence: TGTGCCAGCAGTTACCCCGGACTAGCGGAGACCTACAATGAGCAGTTCTTC. Its translation: CASSYPGLAETYNEQFF.

This clonotype was counted at least ten times. This chain joins TRBV5-1 and TRBJ1-1; D remains ambiguous. Germline loops: CDR1 SGHRS, CDR2 YFSETQ. The V end lost 0 bases, the J end lost 7 bases, and 16 bases lay between the germline ends. The CDR3 is 15 amino acids. In DNA, the CDR3 is TGCGCCAGCAGCTTGGCCGTCGCAAGTCAAGGTGAAGCTTTCTTT. Translated, it gives CASSLAVASQGEAFF.

The table lists this clonotype with many counts. This chain uses TRBV6-5 with TRBJ1-4; no firm D call. The CDR3 runs 14 residues. The ends were cut back, 8 bases at V and 0 bases at J, with 10 bases in the middle. CDR1 is MNHEY, CDR2 SVGAGI, per germline. This chain's CDR3 is CASGRTSTNEKLFF. In DNA, the CDR3 is TGTGCCAGCGGACGGACTTCAACTAATGAAAAACTGTTTTTT.

This clonotype was recorded at least ten times. The genes are TRBV5-1 and TRBJ1-1, with 8 bases that match TRBD1. V lost 4 bases, J lost 6 bases, and 5 bases stayed unmatched. The germline gives CDR1 SGHRS, CDR2 YFSETQ. The CDR3 spans 13 residues. CDR3 in amino acids: CASSTGQGPEAFF. The CDR3 DNA reads as TGCGCCAGCAGCACCGGACAGGGCCCTGAAGCTTTCTTT.

The chain combines TRBV5-6 with TRBJ2-5; possibly TRBD1 for D (6 bases). V dropped 0 bases and J dropped 2 bases, with 14 bases sitting between them. CDR1 and CDR2 (germline): SGHDT, YYEEEE. CDR3 length: 16 amino acids. The CDR3 region is CASSLVNRVLQETQYF. The CDR3 DNA reads TGTGCCAGCAGCTTGGTAAACAGGGTCCTACAAGAGACCCAGTACTTC.

This clonotype was observed many times. The chain carries TRBV11-2 and TRBJ2-5; 7 bases line up with TRBD1. The junction had 9 bases not matched to a gene; V was cut back by 1 base and J by 7 bases. Per the germline V gene, CDR1 is SGHAT and CDR2 is FQNNGV. The CDR3 length is 15 residues. This CDR3 is CASSLGRDSSGTQYF. The CDR3 DNA reads TGTGCCAGCAGCTTAGGCCGGGACAGTTCGGGGACCCAGTACTTC.

The sample holds many counts of this clonotype. The chain joins TRBV11-2 to TRBJ2-3, with 7 bases identical to TRBD2. V was pared by 2 bases and J by 1 base, with 3 bases of the junction left unmatched. Germline CDR1 SGHAT, CDR2 FQNNGV. This CDR3 region has 15 residues. The CDR3 bases are TGTGCCAGCAGCTTATTCCTAGCGGGCACAGATACGCAGTATTTT. Protein: CASSLFLAGTDTQYF.

This clonotype was picked up many times. The CDR3 region is CASSFSPPNTGELFF. CDR3 in DNA: TGTGCCAGCAGTTTCTCCCCACCGAACACCGGGGAGCTGTTTTTT. This sequence joins TRBV6-5 and TRBJ2-2; D call uncertain. V lost 4 bases, J lost 0 bases, and 9 bases lay in between. The CDR3 length is 15 residues. Germline CDR1 MNHEY, CDR2 SVGAGI.

This clonotype was seen ten or more times. This rearrangement joins TRBV10-3 to TRBJ2-7; the D is unclear. CDR3 length: 15 residues. The germline V gene encodes CDR1 ENHRY and CDR2 SYGVKD. Between the trimmed V and J ends, which lost 3 bases and 3 bases, there was a span of 15 bases. CDR3 sequence: CAISEGMEIRYEQYF. CDR3 bases: TGTGCCATCAGTGAAGGGATGGAAATACGCTACGAGCAGTACTTC.

In this sample, this clonotype turned up many times. Germline is not matched at one junction end, which may reflect a read error. The J gene is TRBJ2-4, the V gene TRBV6-6; TRBD2 is a possible D gene (6 bases). The CDR3 runs to 14 residues. In germline, CDR1 is MNHNY, CDR2 SVGAGI (reference sequence). The chain's CDR3 is CASGEETSQNTLYF. For the CDR3, the DNA is TGTGCCAGCGGTGAAGAGACTAGTCAAAACACCTTGTACTTT.

This clonotype turned up a few times. The chain combines TRBV28 with TRBJ1-4; no clear D gene. Germline V gene sequence: CDR1 MDHEN, CDR2 SYDVKM. V dropped 3 bases and J dropped 5 bases, with 7 bases sitting between them. This CDR3 region has 13 residues. The DNA of the CDR3 is TGTGCCAGCAGTTTGAGGGCGAATGAAAAACTGTTTTTT. Residues: CASSLRANEKLFF.

This clonotype was detected ten times or more. The chain uses TRBV23-1 and TRBJ1-6, with D unclear. TRBV23-1 is treated as an ORF (open reading frame) with a function not yet certain. CDR3 size: 21 residues. Trimming removed 2 bases from V and 0 bases from J, with 23 bases in between. CDR3 sequence: CASSQTPLVPCRGSYNSPLHF. CDR3 nucleotides: TGCGCCAGCAGTCAAACCCCCTTAGTACCGTGCCGCGGCTCCTATAATTCACCCCTCCACTTT.

The table lists this clonotype with many counts. V gene TRBV29-1 combines with J gene TRBJ1-3; D possibly corresponds to TRBD1 (6 bases). Germline V lookup: CDR1 SQVTM, CDR2 ANQGSEA. The CDR3 totals 12 residues. Trimming left V 6 bases short and J 9 bases short, with 15 bases between. The DNA for the CDR3 is TGCAGCGTAATACAGGGTCCGGGCACCATATATTTT. Translated, it gives CSVIQGPGTIYF.

This clonotype was counted many times. The chain joins TRBV20-1 to TRBJ1-5; D may be TRBD1 (6 bases). Trimming cost V 0 bases and J 2 bases, with 20 bases left between them. The germline V gene has CDR1 DFQATT and CDR2 SNEGSKA (reference sequence). The CDR3 length is 18 residues. CDR3 residues: CSAREEAGGGVRNQPQHF. As DNA, the CDR3 is TGCAGTGCTAGAGAGGAAGCTGGAGGGGGGGTTCGCAATCAGCCCCAGCATTTT.

This clonotype was seen ten or more times. The chain has TRBV30 and TRBJ2-7; 10 bases map to TRBD1. V trimming: 0 bases; J trimming: 6 bases; junction bases outside the gene matches: 14. Looked up from germline, CDR1 is GTSNPN and CDR2 is SVGIG (reference sequence). This CDR3 is 17 amino acids long. The CDR3 nucleotides read TGTGCCTGGAGTGTAGGTACTCCGGGGACAGGGGTGCGCGAGCAGTACTTC. It translates to CAWSVGTPGTGVREQYF.

In this sample, this clonotype turned up many times. This chain joins TRBV29-1 and TRBJ1-1, with 8 bases matching TRBD1. J lost 4 bases, V lost 4 bases, and 14 bases had no gene match. The CDR3 length is 16 residues. Germline-derived CDR1 and CDR2 are SQVTM and ANQGSEA. The CDR3 DNA sequence: TGCAGCGTTGTGGGAAAAGCATCAGGGGGCGGCACTGAAGCTTTCTTT. As protein: CSVVGKASGGGTEAFF.

This clonotype has a handful of counts. The V gene is TRBV6-1, the J gene TRBJ1-1; the D is unclear. Deletions cut 7 bases from V and 5 bases from J, with 17 bases between. The CDR3 has 14 amino acids. CDR1 MNHNS and CDR2 SASEGT come from the germline V gene. The CDR3 protein is CASTARGAGTEAFF. The CDR3 DNA reads as TGTGCCAGCACCGCACGGGGAGCGGGAACTGAAGCTTTCTTT.

This clonotype was seen many times. The chain recombines TRBV12-3 or TRBV12-4 with TRBJ1-2, with 7 bases that match TRBD1. With 6 bases clipped from V and 7 bases from J, the junction kept 8 bases outside the gene matches. This CDR3 region has 13 residues. In nucleotides, the CDR3 is TGTGCCAGCAGCCGACAGGGAATCGCTGGCTACACCTTC. This translates into CASSRQGIAGYTF.

Ten or more counts support this clonotype. The gene calls are TRBV18 and TRBJ1-4, with 7 bases that match TRBD1. V lost 4 bases and J lost 6; bases outside the gene matches: 5. Germline CDR1 is KGHSH and CDR2 is LQKENI. The CDR3 is 14 residues long. Here the CDR3 reads CASSRDSVDEKLFF. DNA of the CDR3: TGTGCCAGCTCACGGGACAGCGTCGATGAAAAACTGTTTTTT.

In its sample, this clonotype was seen many times. This chain connects TRBV5-1 to TRBJ2-7, with TRBD2 as a possible D gene (5 bases). V shed 0 bases and J shed 1 base, with 11 bases lying between them. The CDR3 covers 15 residues. CDR1 and CDR2 from the germline V gene are SGHRS and YFSETQ. CDR3 coding DNA: TGCGCCAGCAGCTTGGATCTTGACTATTCCTACGAGCAGTACTTC. It translates to CASSLDLDYSYEQYF.

This clonotype has more than one count but fewer than ten. Mismatch with germline at one junction end may stem from a read error. This rearrangement joins TRBV19 to TRBJ2-7; 7 nucleotides match TRBD2. CDR1 and CDR2 (germline): LNHDA, SQIVND (reference sequence). The CDR3 loop spans 13 amino acids. The CDR3 spells CASSIGFLRGLHF. DNA for the CDR3: TGTGCCAGTAGTATAGGTTTCTTGCGGGGACTACACTTC.

This clonotype occurred many times. The rearrangement links TRBV5-6 to TRBJ2-7; D may correspond to TRBD1 or TRBD2 (5 bases each). This CDR3 is 15 amino acids long. CDR1 is SGHDT and CDR2 is YYEEEE in the germline V gene. The V gene lost 4 bases and the J gene lost 2 bases, with 16 bases spanning the gap. The CDR3 coding sequence is TGTGCCAGCAGCGTGGGGGATCCAATTACCTACGAGCAGTACTTC. This translates into CASSVGDPITYEQYF.